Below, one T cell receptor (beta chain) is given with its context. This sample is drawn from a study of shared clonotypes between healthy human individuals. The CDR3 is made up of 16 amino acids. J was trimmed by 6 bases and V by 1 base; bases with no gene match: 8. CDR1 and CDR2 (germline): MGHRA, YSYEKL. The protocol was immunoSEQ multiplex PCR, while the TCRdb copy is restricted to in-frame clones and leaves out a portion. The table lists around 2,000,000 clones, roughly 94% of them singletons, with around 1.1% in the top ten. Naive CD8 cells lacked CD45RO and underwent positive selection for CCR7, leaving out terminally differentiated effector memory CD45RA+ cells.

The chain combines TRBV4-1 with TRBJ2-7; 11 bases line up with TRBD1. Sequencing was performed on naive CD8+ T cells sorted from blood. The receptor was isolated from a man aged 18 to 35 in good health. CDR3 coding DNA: TGCGCCAGCAGCCAAGGTCCTATGGACAGGGGGCCCGAGCAGTACTTC. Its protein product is CASSQGPMDRGPEQYF.